The 22 T cell receptor beta chains reported below all come from one sample, sequenced in a study of beta chain features in type 1 diabetes. The whole isolated RNA underwent reverse transcription, so sequencing captured expressed TCRB transcripts. Sequenced by immunoSEQ multiplex PCR; TCRdb stores in-frame clones only, minus some. Altogether roughly 610,000 clones are present, 15% being singletons, with the ten largest covering 0.093%. The sequenced sample was naive CD4+ T cells from blood. These receptor sequences come from a man younger than 30 in good health.

This sequence joins TRBV13 and TRBJ2-4; 8 bases are shared with TRBD2. Germline lookup yields CDR1 PRHDT and CDR2 FYEKMQ (reference sequence). This CDR3 comprises 12 residues. With 1 base clipped from V and 15 bases from J, the junction kept 5 bases outside the gene matches. The CDR3 loop is CASSLAGGPGYF. The CDR3 region has the DNA TGTGCCAGCAGCTTAGCGGGGGGGCCGGGGTACTTC.

The chain joins TRBV7-2 to TRBJ1-5; D is unresolved. The CDR3 has 13 amino acids. Germline V gives CDR1 SGHTA, CDR2 FQGNSA. Trimming shortened V by 1 base and J by 7 bases, and 8 bases separated the two germline ends. The CDR3 spells CASSLGGSQPQHF. CDR3 in DNA: TGTGCCAGCAGCTTAGGAGGGTCACAGCCCCAGCATTTT.

This chain uses TRBV25-1 with TRBJ1-2; D gene ambiguous. Trimming took off 5 bases at V and 1 base at J, with 17 bases between the two ends. CDR3 length equals 16 residues. The germline gives CDR1 MGHDK, CDR2 SYGVNS. Here the CDR3 reads CASSSPGPNINYGYTF. CDR3 bases: TGTGCCAGCAGTTCCCCCGGGCCGAATATTAACTATGGCTACACCTTC.

This clone has only a few counts. The rearrangement uses TRBV7-9 and TRBJ2-1; D is possibly TRBD2 (5 bases). V shed 3 bases and J shed 4 bases, with 16 bases lying between them. There are 16 residues in the CDR3. The V gene's germline CDR1 is SEHNR and CDR2 FQNEAQ (reference sequence). CDR3 amino acids: CASSLLAAATYNEQFF. The CDR3 nucleotides are TGTGCCAGCAGCTTGTTAGCAGCGGCCACTTACAATGAGCAGTTCTTC.

This clone has a handful of counts. The J gene is TRBJ1-2, the V gene TRBV4-1, with D unclear. The length of the CDR3 is 17 residues. CDR1 is MGHRA, CDR2 YSYEKL, per germline. V lost 0 bases to trimming and J lost 2 bases, with 16 bases between them. CDR3: CASSQELQAFTNYGYTF. The CDR3 region has the DNA TGCGCCAGCAGCCAAGAGTTGCAGGCTTTTACGAACTATGGCTACACCTTC.

This clone was seen a handful of times. This chain links TRBV2 with TRBJ1-6; TRBD1 might be the D (6 bases). The CDR3 contains 15 residues. Germline loops: CDR1 SNHLY, CDR2 FYNNEI. V was shortened by 4 bases and J by 8 bases, with 15 bases between the two germline ends. The CDR3 region has the DNA TGTGCCAGCAGTGGGAGGAGGGGGTTTGATTCACCCCTCCACTTT. Translating gives CASSGRRGFDSPLHF.

This chain uses TRBV7-2 with TRBJ2-5; D gene ambiguous. The CDR3 loop spans 11 amino acids. Looked up from germline, CDR1 is SGHTA and CDR2 is FQGNSA. V lost 5 bases and J 7 bases, leaving 8 bases between the germline ends. CDR3 bases: TGTGCCAGCAGCCCCCGCCCGACCCAGTACTTC. The encoded protein is CASSPRPTQYF.

The V gene is TRBV9, the J gene TRBJ2-5, with 14 bases aligning to TRBD2. The germline V gene encodes CDR1 SGDLS and CDR2 YYNGEE. This CDR3 has 16 amino acids. V was clipped by 0 bases and J by 5 bases; unmatched bases: 3. CDR3 amino acids: CASSVAGLAGVETQYF. The CDR3 DNA is TGTGCCAGCAGCGTAGCGGGACTAGCGGGAGTGGAGACCCAGTACTTC.

This clone was seen more than once but under ten times. J is TRBJ2-1 and V is TRBV18; TRBD1 is a possible D gene (6 bases). The V and J ends lost 4 bases and 4 bases respectively, with 17 bases between them. The germline V gene encodes CDR1 KGHSH and CDR2 LQKENI. There are 16 residues in the CDR3. CDR3 sequence reads: CASSHSGTGLYNEQFF. Written as DNA, the CDR3 is TGTGCCAGCTCACACTCCGGAACAGGGCTATACAATGAGCAGTTCTTC. The variable domain in full, with the rest retrieved from reference TRBV18 and TRBJ2-1, is NAGVMQNPRHLVRRRGQEARLRCSPMKGHSHVYWYRQLPEEGLKFMVYLQKENIIDESGMPKERFSAEFPKEGPSILRIQQVVRGDSAAYFCASSHSGTGLYNEQFFGPGTRLTVL.

This clone turned up a few times. This chain uses TRBV11-1 with TRBJ2-1; D is perhaps TRBD2 (5 bases). CDR1 and CDR2 from the germline V gene are SGHAT and FQDESV (reference sequence). The V end lost 3 bases, the J end lost 7 bases, and 7 bases lay between the germline ends. The CDR3 totals 12 residues. The CDR3 region is CASSFTGNEQFF. DNA of the CDR3: TGTGCCAGCAGCTTCACGGGGAATGAGCAGTTCTTC.

The rearrangement uses TRBV9 and TRBJ2-3; TRBD1 matches 9 bases. V was clipped by 0 bases and J by 3 bases; unmatched bases: 5. The CDR3 spans 16 residues. Germline loops: CDR1 SGDLS, CDR2 YYNGEE. The CDR3 region is CASSVAGTGRTDTQYF. Written as DNA, the CDR3 is TGTGCCAGCAGCGTAGCGGGGACAGGGAGAACAGATACGCAGTATTTT.

The gene calls are TRBV20-1 and TRBJ2-7; no clear D. CDR3 length equals 11 residues. V was cut by 5 bases and J by 7 bases, with 12 bases left in between. Germline V CDR1 and CDR2: DFQATT, SNEGSKA (reference sequence). CDR3 region: CSAPWAGEQYF. CDR3 DNA: TGCAGTGCTCCCTGGGCCGGAGAGCAGTACTTC.

The chain combines TRBV7-9 with TRBJ2-7; either TRBD1 or TRBD2 may supply D (6 bases each). Germline CDR1 SEHNR, CDR2 FQNEAQ (reference sequence). Trimming took off 5 bases at V and 3 bases at J, with 14 bases between the two ends. The CDR3 sequence is 14 residues long. The CDR3: CASSAQGGFYEQYF. The CDR3 DNA follows: TGTGCCAGCAGCGCACAGGGAGGATTCTACGAGCAGTACTTC.

V and J are TRBV9 and TRBJ2-4; perhaps TRBD2 as D (5 bases). The CDR3 has 15 residues. The V gene lost 4 bases and the J gene lost 4 bases, with 15 bases spanning the gap. CDR1 and CDR2 (germline): SGDLS, YYNGEE. CDR3 sequence reads: CASSPRGKRKNIQYF. CDR3 DNA sequence: TGTGCCAGCAGCCCCCGGGGAAAGCGGAAAAACATTCAGTACTTC.

The chain employs TRBV29-1 and TRBJ2-5; 13 nucleotides agree with TRBD2. J was trimmed by 2 bases and V by 6 bases; bases with no gene match: 3. The CDR3 covers 14 residues. Looked up from germline, CDR1 is SQVTM and CDR2 is ANQGSEA. CDR3 sequence reads: CSVRTSGGQETQYF. The CDR3 DNA reads as TGCAGCGTACGGACTAGCGGGGGACAAGAGACCCAGTACTTC.

The V call is TRBV27, the J call TRBJ2-4; D gene ambiguous. Germline V gene data show CDR1 as MNHEY and CDR2 as SMNVEV (reference sequence). Trimming pared 6 bases from V and 1 base from J, leaving 4 bases between. The CDR3 consists of 12 residues. The CDR3 DNA is TGTGCCAGCAGGACCGCCAAAAACATTCAGTACTTC. This sequence encodes CASRTAKNIQYF.

This clone was counted a few times. The J gene is TRBJ2-2, the V gene TRBV10-3; D is unclear. The V gene's germline CDR1 is ENHRY and CDR2 SYGVKD. The V end lost 6 bases, the J end lost 4 bases, and 9 bases lay between the germline ends. The CDR3 is made up of 13 amino acids. CDR3 sequence reads: CAIRGIGTGELFF. The CDR3 coding sequence is TGTGCCATCAGGGGGATAGGCACCGGGGAGCTGTTTTTT.

This clone has a handful of counts. The CDR3 loop is CASHWGSRNEKLFF. CDR3 nucleotides: TGTGCCAGCCATTGGGGGTCTCGTAATGAAAAACTGTTTTTT. The chain is built from TRBV7-9 and TRBJ1-4; D possibly corresponds to TRBD1 (5 bases). V was trimmed by 8 bases and J by 4 bases, leaving 14 bases between them. The germline V gene encodes CDR1 SEHNR and CDR2 FQNEAQ (reference sequence). The CDR3 totals 14 residues.

In its sample, this clone was seen a few times. The genes are TRBV4-3 and TRBJ1-2, with a weak D call TRBD1 (5 bases). The CDR3 has 14 residues. Trimming cost V 3 bases and J 6 bases, with 14 bases left between them. Germline loops: CDR1 LGHNA, CDR2 YSLEER. The CDR3 DNA sequence: TGCGCCAGCAGCCAGGGACCGTCTTCCGATGGCTACACCTTC. It is translated as CASSQGPSSDGYTF.

The V call is TRBV15, the J call TRBJ1-1, with 9 bases aligning to TRBD1. The CDR3 spans 16 residues. Germline CDR1 is LNHNV and CDR2 is YYDKDF (reference sequence). V lost 2 bases, J lost 5 bases, and 9 bases stayed unmatched. The CDR3: CATSRSPGQGGTEAFF. The CDR3 DNA is TGTGCCACCAGCAGATCACCGGGACAGGGAGGTACTGAAGCTTTCTTT.

This clone has just a few counts. Other DNA sequences in the same sample also yield this CDR3. This chain connects TRBV7-9 to TRBJ2-3, with 9 bases lining up with TRBD2. From germline, CDR1 is SEHNR and CDR2 FQNEAQ (reference sequence). Trimming removed 1 base from V and 0 bases from J; junction bases left unmatched: 2. The CDR3 has 16 residues. Written as DNA, the CDR3 is TGTGCCAGCAGCTTAGGACTAGCGGATAGCACAGATACGCAGTATTTT. It encodes CASSLGLADSTDTQYF.

V and J are TRBV7-9 and TRBJ1-1; 8 nucleotides agree with TRBD1. Germline CDR1 SEHNR, CDR2 FQNEAQ (reference sequence). V trimming: 6 bases; J trimming: 1 base; junction bases outside the gene matches: 13. This CDR3 is built from 17 residues. Here the CDR3 reads CASSRLLRGPENTEAFF. CDR3 nucleotides: TGTGCCAGCAGTCGGCTACTCAGGGGGCCAGAGAACACTGAAGCTTTCTTT.